A single sample gave rise to the 15 T cell receptor beta chains below, sequenced in a study of T cell repertoires in cytomegalovirus infection. What these receptors recognize is not known. TCRdb called the reads again in MiXCR, with one record for every CDR3 protein. The data contain about 770,000 distinct CDR3 sequences, roughly 29% of them singletons. The specimen comprised cultured CD8+ T cells from PBMCs, sampled from culture after CMV antigen stimulation. Receptor source: a human donor in good health (CMV status not recorded). Some clones in this sample may be carry-over from other donors' samples.

Only a few counts were recorded for this clonotype. This chain links TRBV12-3 or TRBV12-4 with TRBJ2-7, with 7 bases matching TRBD1. V dropped 4 bases and J dropped 2; count of bases not matched to a gene: 5. The CDR3 length is 14 residues. The CDR3: CASSSWDRPYEQYV. CDR3 sequence (DNA): TGTGCCAGCAGTTCCTGGGACAGACCCTACGAGCAGTACGTC.

The chain combines TRBV7-9 with TRBJ2-3; D not certain. The germline gives CDR1 SEHNR, CDR2 FQNEAQ (reference sequence). V was shortened by 7 bases and J by 0 bases, with 11 bases between the two germline ends. This CDR3 spans 14 amino acids. The CDR3 loop is CASNPLSSTDTQYF. The DNA of the CDR3 is TGTGCCAGCAATCCACTCTCTAGCACAGATACGCAGTATTTT.

This chain uses TRBV28 with TRBJ2-5, with a tentative D call TRBD2 (6 bases). V was pared by 5 bases and J by 4 bases, with 23 bases between. CDR3 size: 17 residues. Germline V gives CDR1 MDHEN, CDR2 SYDVKM. The CDR3: CASSPRWGDGRSETQYF. The CDR3 DNA sequence: TGTGCCAGCAGTCCAAGATGGGGGGATGGGAGGTCAGAGACCCAGTACTTC.

The chain carries TRBV6-6 and TRBJ2-7, with 8 positions matching TRBD1. The trim removed 8 bases at V and 5 bases at J, leaving 17 bases unmatched. CDR1 is MNHNY and CDR2 is SVGAGI in the germline V gene (reference sequence). CDR3 length equals 16 residues. CDR3 region: CASPPRATGVPDEQYF. The CDR3 DNA reads TGTGCCAGCCCCCCCCGAGCGACAGGGGTCCCGGACGAGCAGTACTTC.

This clonotype turned up a few times. The J gene is TRBJ2-3, the V gene TRBV25-1; 8 bases align to TRBD1. This CDR3 comprises 15 residues. Germline V gives CDR1 MGHDK, CDR2 SYGVNS. V lost 4 bases and J lost 8; bases outside the gene matches: 11. CDR3 region: CASSVSGTGKGTQYF. The CDR3 DNA follows: TGTGCCAGCAGTGTTTCCGGGACAGGAAAGGGTACGCAGTATTTT. Full variable domain (rest looked up from reference TRBV25-1 and TRBJ2-3): EADIYQTPRYLVIGTGKKITLECSQTMGHDKMYWYQQDPGMELHLIHYSYGVNSTEKGDLSSESTVSRIRTEHFPLTLESARPSHTSQYLCASSVSGTGKGTQYFGPGTRLTVL.

Points on this clonotype: Because it lacks the conserved phenylalanine or tryptophan at the end, this CDR3 is likely a read error. The rearrangement links TRBV6-1 to TRBJ1-1; D might be TRBD1 (5 bases). V lost 4 bases and J lost 0, with 9 bases in between. Germline V gene data show CDR1 as MNHNS and CDR2 as SASEGT. The CDR3 consists of 14 residues. The CDR3 DNA reads as TGTGCCAGCAGTGCAGGGCTCCTGAACACTGAAGCTTTCGTT. It yields the protein CASSAGLLNTEAFV.

This clonotype appeared once. The chain couples TRBV7-9 to TRBJ2-4; D remains unclear. The germline gives CDR1 SEHNR, CDR2 FQNEAQ (reference sequence). This CDR3 spans 10 amino acids. V lost 4 bases and J lost 6, with 1 base in between. The chain's CDR3 is CASSSNIQYF. The DNA for the CDR3 is TGTGCCAGCAGCTCAAACATTCAGTACTTC.

The rearrangement uses TRBV19 and TRBJ2-5; 12 bases match TRBD2. CDR1 is LNHDA, CDR2 SQIVND, per germline (reference sequence). Trimming removed 3 bases from V and 5 bases from J; junction bases left unmatched: 4. This CDR3 has 15 amino acids. For the CDR3, the DNA is TGTGCCAGTAGTATTGGACTAGCGGGGCAGGAGACCCAGTACTTC. Translation gives CASSIGLAGQETQYF.

This clonotype was observed a handful of times. The chain recombines TRBV6-1 with TRBJ2-7, with a possible D match to TRBD1 (6 bases). Trimming stripped 5 bases from V and 4 bases from J, with 15 bases between. This CDR3 spans 14 amino acids. Germline-derived CDR1 and CDR2 are MNHNS and SASEGT. The CDR3 is CASSSNRDNYEQYV. The DNA of the CDR3 is TGTGCCAGCAGTTCTAACCGGGACAATTACGAGCAGTACGTC.

The chain is built from TRBV6-6 and TRBJ2-6; D uncertain. V was cut by 11 bases and J by 1 base, with 21 bases left in between. CDR1 is MNHNY and CDR2 is SVGAGI in the germline V gene (reference sequence). The CDR3 totals 17 residues. The CDR3 DNA sequence: TGTGCCGCTCCAGGATGGGGTCCGCGGTCTGGGGCCAACGTCCTGACTTTC. Translation gives CAAPGWGPRSGANVLTF.

At least ten counts were recorded for this clonotype. This sequence joins TRBV7-6 and TRBJ1-2; no definite D call. The CDR3 totals 14 residues. Per germline, CDR1 SGHVS and CDR2 FNYEAQ. Between the trimmed V and J ends, which lost 1 base and 8 bases, there was a span of 14 bases. CDR3 in amino acids: CASSLETSGEGYTF. CDR3 in DNA: TGTGCCAGCAGCTTAGAAACCTCCGGGGAAGGCTACACCTTC.

There are a few counts of this clonotype. This rearrangement joins TRBV7-9 to TRBJ2-1; 7 positions match TRBD1. The CDR3 has 14 residues. Germline CDR1 SEHNR, CDR2 FQNEAQ (reference sequence). Unmatched junction bases numbered 6, after V lost 2 bases and J lost 8 bases. This chain's CDR3 is CASSLNRGEDEQFF. CDR3 DNA sequence: TGTGCCAGCAGCTTAAACAGGGGAGAGGATGAGCAGTTCTTC.

In its sample, this clonotype was seen many times. This chain links TRBV12-3 or TRBV12-4 with TRBJ2-7; TRBD2 is a possible D gene (6 bases). Between the trimmed V and J ends, which lost 1 base and 4 bases, there was a span of 8 bases. The CDR3 contains 13 residues. In DNA form, the CDR3 reads TGTGCCAGCAGTTTAGGACGGGAGTACGAGCAGTACGTC. Protein sequence: CASSLGREYEQYV.

This clonotype turned up a few times. The chain couples TRBV9 to TRBJ1-2; D gene ambiguous. Germline V gene sequence: CDR1 SGDLS, CDR2 YYNGEE. This CDR3 is 13 amino acids long. Trimming left V 0 bases short and J 2 bases short, with 5 bases between. The CDR3 protein is CASSVVGNYGYTF. The CDR3 DNA sequence: TGTGCCAGCAGCGTAGTTGGGAACTATGGCTACACCTTC. The full variable domain, with the rest looked up from reference TRBV9 and TRBJ1-2, is DSGVTQTPKHLITATGQRVTLRCSPRSGDLSVYWYQQSLDQGLQFLIQYYNGEERAKGNILERFSAQQFPDLHSELNLSSLELGDSALYFCASSVVGNYGYTFGSGTRLTVV.

CDR3 DNA: TGTGCCAGCAGTGGACCTGGACAGGGGTCGTTTAGGGCTTTCTTT. Its protein product is CASSGPGQGSFRAFF. V is TRBV25-1 and J is TRBJ1-1; 9 bases fit TRBD1. The trim removed 4 bases at V and 11 bases at J, leaving 14 bases unmatched. There are 15 residues in the CDR3. Germline V gene data show CDR1 as MGHDK and CDR2 as SYGVNS.